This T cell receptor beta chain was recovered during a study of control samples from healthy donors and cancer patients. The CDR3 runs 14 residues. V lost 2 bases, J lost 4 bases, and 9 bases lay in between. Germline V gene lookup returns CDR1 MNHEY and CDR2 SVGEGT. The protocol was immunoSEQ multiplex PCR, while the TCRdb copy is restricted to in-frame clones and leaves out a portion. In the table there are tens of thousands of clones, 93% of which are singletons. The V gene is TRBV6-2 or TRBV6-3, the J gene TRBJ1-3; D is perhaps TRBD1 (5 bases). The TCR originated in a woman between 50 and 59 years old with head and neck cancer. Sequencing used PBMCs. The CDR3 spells CASSYADRGNTIYF. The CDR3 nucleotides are TGTGCCAGCAGTTACGCCGACAGAGGAAACACCATATATTTT.